The entry that follows covers one T cell receptor (beta chain) sequence. This sample was taken from a study of blood T cell repertoires in COVID-19. Across the whole study: Samples taken during acute and convalescent COVID-19 were collected in the United States, Italy and Spain. In each case, the material was cDNA or gDNA derived from T cells, B-cell-depleted T cells, or PBMCs.

Germline lookup yields CDR1 SNHLY and CDR2 FYNNEI. Trimming stripped 5 bases from V and 4 bases from J, with 14 bases between. CDR3 length: 14 residues. In the original processing: From reference gene primer amplification, estimates of nucleated cell counts were derived. TCRdb's table, derived via immunoSEQ multiplex PCR, lists solely in-frame clones and lacks some. V and J calls and clone size are those listed in that table; D and trimming were worked out from the DNA. Counted here are about 220,000 clones, more than 65% occurring once; the ten biggest clones make up more than 2%. The gene calls are TRBV2 and TRBJ1-1, with D possibly TRBD1 on 5 matching bases. The TCR comes from a woman aged 55-70 years with acute or convalescent COVID-19. The material sequenced was peripheral blood. The CDR3 spells CASSIGAVLTEAFF. CDR3 coding DNA: TGTGCCAGCAGTATTGGGGCGGTGCTCACTGAAGCTTTCTTT.